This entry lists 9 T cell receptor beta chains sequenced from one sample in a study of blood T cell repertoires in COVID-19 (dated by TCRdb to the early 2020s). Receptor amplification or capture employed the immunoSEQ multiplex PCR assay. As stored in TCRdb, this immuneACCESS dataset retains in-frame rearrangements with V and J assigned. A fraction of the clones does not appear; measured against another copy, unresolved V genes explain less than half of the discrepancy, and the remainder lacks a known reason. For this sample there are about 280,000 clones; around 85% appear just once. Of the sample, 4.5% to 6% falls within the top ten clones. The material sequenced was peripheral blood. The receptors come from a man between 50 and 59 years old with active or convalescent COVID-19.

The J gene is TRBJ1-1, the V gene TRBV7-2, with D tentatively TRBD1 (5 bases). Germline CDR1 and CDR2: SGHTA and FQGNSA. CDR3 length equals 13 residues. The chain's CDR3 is CARKDTLNTEAFF. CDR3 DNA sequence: TGTGCTCGAAAGGACACGCTGAACACTGAAGCTTTCTTT.

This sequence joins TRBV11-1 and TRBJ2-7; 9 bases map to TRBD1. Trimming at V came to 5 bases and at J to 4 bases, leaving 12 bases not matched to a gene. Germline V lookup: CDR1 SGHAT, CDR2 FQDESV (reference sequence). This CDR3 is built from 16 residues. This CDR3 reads CASSPIVGTGIYEQYF. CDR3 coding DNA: TGTGCCAGCAGCCCAATTGTGGGGACAGGGATTTACGAGCAGTACTTC.

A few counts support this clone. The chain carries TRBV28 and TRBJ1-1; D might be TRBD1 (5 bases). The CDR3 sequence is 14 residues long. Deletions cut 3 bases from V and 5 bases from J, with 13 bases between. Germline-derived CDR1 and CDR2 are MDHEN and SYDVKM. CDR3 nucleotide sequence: TGTGCCAGCAGTTTTTGGCAGGGAAAGACTGAAGCTTTCTTT. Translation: CASSFWQGKTEAFF.

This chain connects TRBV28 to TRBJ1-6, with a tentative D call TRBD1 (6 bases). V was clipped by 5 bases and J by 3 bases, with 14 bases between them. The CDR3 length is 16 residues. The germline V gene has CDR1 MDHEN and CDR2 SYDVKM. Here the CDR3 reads CASSAHRVGYNSPLHF. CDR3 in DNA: TGTGCCAGCAGTGCCCACAGGGTGGGCTATAATTCACCCCTCCACTTT.

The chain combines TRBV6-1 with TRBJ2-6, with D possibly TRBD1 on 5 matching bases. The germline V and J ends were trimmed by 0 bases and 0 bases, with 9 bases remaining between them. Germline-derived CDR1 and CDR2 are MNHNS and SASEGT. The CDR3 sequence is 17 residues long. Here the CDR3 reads CASSEAVRDSGANVLTF. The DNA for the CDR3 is TGTGCCAGCAGTGAAGCGGTCAGGGACTCTGGGGCCAACGTCCTGACTTTC.

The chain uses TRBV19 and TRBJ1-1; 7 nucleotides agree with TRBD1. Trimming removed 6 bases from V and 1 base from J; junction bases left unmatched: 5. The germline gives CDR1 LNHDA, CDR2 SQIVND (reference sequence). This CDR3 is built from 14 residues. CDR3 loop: CASRPGTENTEAFF. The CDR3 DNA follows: TGTGCCAGTAGGCCCGGGACAGAGAACACTGAAGCTTTCTTT.

CDR3 in amino acids: CATSDGGVETQYF. CDR3 coding DNA: TGTGCCACCAGTGACGGGGGGGTAGAGACCCAGTACTTC. The J gene is TRBJ2-5, the V gene TRBV24-1; 8 bases map to TRBD2. Germline V gene sequence: CDR1 KGHDR, CDR2 SFDVKD. The CDR3 consists of 13 residues. V dropped 4 bases and J dropped 4; count of bases not matched to a gene: 1.

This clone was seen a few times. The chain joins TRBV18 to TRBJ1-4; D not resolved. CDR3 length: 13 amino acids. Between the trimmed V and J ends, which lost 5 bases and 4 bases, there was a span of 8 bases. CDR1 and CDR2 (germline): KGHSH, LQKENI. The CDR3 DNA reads TGTGCCAGCTCAGCACAGAGTAATGAAAAACTGTTTTTT. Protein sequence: CASSAQSNEKLFF.

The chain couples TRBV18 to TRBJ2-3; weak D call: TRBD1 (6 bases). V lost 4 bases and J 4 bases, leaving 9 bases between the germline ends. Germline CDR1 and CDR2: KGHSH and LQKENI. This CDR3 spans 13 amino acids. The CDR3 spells CASSQGVPDTQYF. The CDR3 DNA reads TGTGCCAGCTCACAGGGGGTCCCAGATACGCAGTATTTT.